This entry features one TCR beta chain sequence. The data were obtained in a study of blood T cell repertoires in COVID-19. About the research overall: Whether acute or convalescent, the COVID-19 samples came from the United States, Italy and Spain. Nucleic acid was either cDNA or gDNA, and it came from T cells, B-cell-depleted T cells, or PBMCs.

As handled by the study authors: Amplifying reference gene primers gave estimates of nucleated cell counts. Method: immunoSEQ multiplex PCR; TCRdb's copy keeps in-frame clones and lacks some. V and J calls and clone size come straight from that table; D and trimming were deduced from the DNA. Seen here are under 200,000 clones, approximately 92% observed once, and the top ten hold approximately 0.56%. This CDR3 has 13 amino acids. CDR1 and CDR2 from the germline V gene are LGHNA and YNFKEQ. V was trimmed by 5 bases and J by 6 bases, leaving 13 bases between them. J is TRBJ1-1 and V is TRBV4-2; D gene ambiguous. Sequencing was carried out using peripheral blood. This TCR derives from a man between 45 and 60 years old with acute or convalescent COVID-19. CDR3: CASSLPDLAEAFF. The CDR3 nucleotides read TGTGCCAGCAGCTTACCTGACCTAGCTGAAGCTTTCTTT.